The 22 T cell receptor beta chains listed next were all sequenced from one sample in a study of patients and donors after allogeneic stem cell transplantation. TCRdb used MiXCR to reprocess the RT-PCR reads, holding one entry per CDR3 protein. The sample yields roughly 880,000 distinct CDR3 sequences, more than 15% seen once. The sample comprised blood, either unsorted or a sorted T cell fraction (not recorded which). The receptors come from a human donor who was either an allogeneic HSCT recipient or a stem cell or donor lymphocyte infusion donor (not recorded which). It is not recorded whose cells these are; they may come from a transplant donor.

DNA for the CDR3: TGTGCCAGCACCTCGTCTAGCGGGAGGGCCGGTTATGAGCAGTTCTTC. Translating gives CASTSSSGRAGYEQFF. The chain recombines TRBV27 with TRBJ2-1; TRBD2 aligns across 12 bases. The CDR3 consists of 16 residues. Per germline, CDR1 MNHEY and CDR2 SMNVEV (reference sequence). V was pared by 7 bases and J by 8 bases, with 12 bases of the junction left unmatched.

The rearrangement joins TRBV9 to TRBJ2-1; D unclear. This CDR3 region has 15 residues. Germline loops: CDR1 SGDLS, CDR2 YYNGEE. The ends were cut back, 0 bases at V and 3 bases at J, with 10 bases in the middle. CDR3 nucleotides: TGTGCCAGCAGCGTAGGGACGGATTACTACAATGAGCAGTTCTTC. Protein sequence: CASSVGTDYYNEQFF.

This clonotype was recorded a few times. V is TRBV15 and J is TRBJ2-5, with D possibly TRBD1 on 5 matching bases. From germline, CDR1 is LNHNV and CDR2 YYDKDF (reference sequence). Between the trimmed V and J ends, which lost 0 bases and 4 bases, there was a span of 15 bases. This CDR3 is built from 16 residues. This chain's CDR3 is CATSREQARASETQYF. CDR3 in DNA: TGTGCCACCAGCAGAGAACAGGCCAGGGCGTCAGAGACCCAGTACTTC. The entire variable domain, with the rest obtained from reference TRBV15 and TRBJ2-5, is as follows: DAMVIQNPRYQVTQFGKPVTLSCSQTLNHNVMYWYQQKSSQAPKLLFHYYDKDFNNEADTPDNFQSRRPNTSFCFLDIRSPGLGDTAMYLCATSREQARASETQYFGPGTRLLVL.

This clonotype appeared a few times. The chain combines TRBV5-1 with TRBJ1-1; perhaps TRBD1 as D (5 bases). The germline V gene encodes CDR1 SGHRS and CDR2 YFSETQ. V lost 4 bases, J lost 0 bases, and 13 bases lay in between. There are 15 residues in the CDR3. The DNA for the CDR3 is TGCGCCAGCAGCCGGGGACCGGCCTTGAACACTGAAGCTTTCTTT. Residues: CASSRGPALNTEAFF.

This clonotype was counted a few times. The V gene is TRBV24-1, the J gene TRBJ2-1; 13 bases line up with TRBD2. Germline V gene lookup returns CDR1 KGHDR and CDR2 SFDVKD. The CDR3 length is 16 residues. The V gene end was trimmed by 3 bases and the J gene end by 10 bases; junction bases not matched to a gene: 8. CDR3 sequence reads: CATSDPGLAGEREQFF. The DNA for the CDR3 is TGTGCCACCAGTGATCCAGGACTAGCGGGGGAACGCGAGCAGTTCTTC.

This clonotype was picked up a small number of times. The chain links TRBV24-1 to TRBJ2-1; 11 bases map to TRBD1. V lost 4 bases, J lost 6 bases, and 7 bases stayed unmatched. The CDR3 is 16 amino acids. CDR1 KGHDR and CDR2 SFDVKD come from the germline V gene. Here the CDR3 DNA reads TGTGCCACCAGTGACTACCGGGACAGGGGGGGCAATGAGCAGTTCTTC. Protein product: CATSDYRDRGGNEQFF.

There are a few counts of this clonotype. This chain uses TRBV15 with TRBJ2-3, with 7 positions matching TRBD2. CDR1 is LNHNV and CDR2 is YYDKDF in the germline V gene (reference sequence). The CDR3 is 17 amino acids. With 5 bases clipped from V and 0 bases from J, the junction kept 11 bases outside the gene matches. CDR3 coding DNA: TGTGCCACCAGCTTCAGGCTAGCGGTCGCTAGCACAGATACGCAGTATTTT. It encodes CATSFRLAVASTDTQYF.

The V call is TRBV21-1, the J call TRBJ2-7; TRBD1 reflects the table's D call only, with no check against the DNA. TRBV21-1 is flagged as a pseudogene. The CDR3 spans 14 residues. Written as DNA, the CDR3 is TGTGCCAGCAGCCATGGGGGGATGACCTACGAGCAGTACTTC. This encodes CASSHGGMTYEQYF.

The sample holds a few counts of this clonotype. V usage is TRBV14 and J usage is TRBJ1-2; no clear D gene. The CDR3 totals 18 residues. V was cut by 0 bases and J by 3 bases, with 20 bases left in between. Germline V gene sequence: CDR1 SGHDN, CDR2 FVKESK. In nucleotides, the CDR3 is TGTGCCAGCAGCCAAGAGTACGAGAAGATATTTCGGGACTATGGCTACACCTTC. Translation gives CASSQEYEKIFRDYGYTF.

The chain joins TRBV20-1 to TRBJ2-2; D perhaps matches TRBD1 (6 bases). Deletions cut 6 bases from V and 6 bases from J, with 17 bases between. The CDR3 totals 14 residues. Germline V lookup: CDR1 DFQATT, CDR2 SNEGSKA (reference sequence). CDR3 region: CSAAGQSIAGELFF. Written as DNA, the CDR3 is TGCAGTGCAGCTGGACAGAGCATCGCCGGGGAGCTGTTTTTT.

The chain joins TRBV4-1 to TRBJ2-7; D gene ambiguous. Trimming took 2 bases from V and 7 from J, leaving 21 bases between them. Per the germline V gene, CDR1 is MGHRA and CDR2 is YSYEKL. This CDR3 has 16 amino acids. CDR3 sequence reads: CASSQPYLGPKGEQYF. Written as DNA, the CDR3 is TGCGCCAGCAGCCAACCTTACCTCGGTCCAAAAGGGGAGCAGTACTTC.

This clonotype was found a few times. V gene TRBV20-1 combines with J gene TRBJ2-1; TRBD1 aligns across 7 bases. The CDR3 is made up of 14 amino acids. Per the germline V gene, CDR1 is DFQATT and CDR2 is SNEGSKA (reference sequence). V gave up 3 bases and J gave up 4 bases; unmatched junction bases: 6. CDR3: CSARWGQPYNEQFF. The CDR3 DNA reads as TGCAGTGCTAGGTGGGGACAGCCATACAATGAGCAGTTCTTC.

Concerning this clonotype itself: Sequence at one end of the junction differs from germline and may be a read error. V gene TRBV4-1 combines with J gene TRBJ2-5; 10 bases match TRBD2. The germline gives CDR1 MGHRA, CDR2 YSYEKL. This CDR3 contains 14 residues. CDR3 region: CASSTSGEQGTQYF. CDR3 nucleotides: TGCGCCAGCAGCACTAGCGGGGAACAAGGGACCCAGTACTTC.

The chain uses TRBV5-6 and TRBJ1-2; D is uncertain. Germline V lookup: CDR1 SGHDT, CDR2 YYEEEE. Trimming stripped 0 bases from V and 4 bases from J, with 13 bases between. This CDR3 is 15 amino acids long. The CDR3 bases are TGTGCCAGCAGCTTGGAGGCCGCGGAGCGCTATGGCTACACCTTC. Amino acid sequence: CASSLEAAERYGYTF.

The chain is built from TRBV20-1 and TRBJ2-6; D is unresolved. Germline V gene data show CDR1 as DFQATT and CDR2 as SNEGSKA (reference sequence). The CDR3 has 14 residues. With 5 bases removed from V and 4 bases from J, the gap between germline ends came to 12 bases. CDR3 sequence: CSADEGNGANVLTF. The CDR3 region has the DNA TGCAGTGCTGACGAAGGGAACGGGGCCAACGTCCTGACTTTC.

The chain is built from TRBV11-2 and TRBJ2-5, with TRBD1 as a possible D gene (5 bases). Trimming stripped 3 bases from V and 6 bases from J, with 17 bases between. Looked up from germline, CDR1 is SGHAT and CDR2 is FQNNGV. This CDR3 region has 15 residues. The CDR3 protein is CASSFLQVTDKTQYF. In DNA, the CDR3 is TGTGCCAGCAGCTTCCTACAGGTCACCGATAAGACCCAGTACTTC. Using reference TRBV11-2 and TRBJ2-5 for the parts outside the CDR3, the full variable domain is EAGVAQSPRYKIIEKRQSVAFWCNPISGHATLYWYQQILGQGPKLLIQFQNNGVVDDSQLPKDRFSAERLKGVDSTLKIQPAKLEDSAVYLCASSFLQVTDKTQYFGPGTRLLVL.

The rearrangement uses TRBV6-2 or TRBV6-3 and TRBJ2-7; tentatively, D is TRBD1 (6 bases). Germline CDR1 is MNHEY and CDR2 is SVGEGT. The V end was cut by 8 bases, the J end by 0 bases, with 8 bases between. This CDR3 has 12 residues. Here the CDR3 reads CASAQGSYEQYF. The CDR3 DNA reads as TGTGCCAGCGCACAGGGCTCCTACGAGCAGTACTTC.

This clonotype occurred a few times. V gene TRBV4-2 combines with J gene TRBJ1-1; D remains unclear. The CDR3 sequence is 14 residues long. Trimming cost V 2 bases and J 6 bases, with 13 bases left between them. Looked up from germline, CDR1 is LGHNA and CDR2 is YNFKEQ. This CDR3 reads CASSQWRLHPEAFF. The CDR3 DNA sequence: TGTGCCAGCAGCCAATGGCGGTTGCATCCTGAAGCTTTCTTT.

There are a few counts of this clonotype. The rearrangement uses TRBV13 and TRBJ2-2, with TRBD1 matching over 7 bases. With V trimmed by 9 bases and J by 1 base, 8 bases remained unmatched. CDR3 length: 15 residues. Per the germline V gene, CDR1 is PRHDT and CDR2 is FYEKMQ (reference sequence). CDR3 region: CASSTGEGNTGELFF. CDR3 DNA sequence: TGTGCCAGTTCCACAGGGGAAGGGAACACCGGGGAGCTGTTTTTT.

This clonotype was counted between two and nine times. The rearrangement uses TRBV20-1 and TRBJ2-1, with 8 bases fitting TRBD1. This CDR3 comprises 13 residues. Germline assignment: CDR1 DFQATT and CDR2 SNEGSKA (reference sequence). V shed 2 bases, J shed 6 bases, and the junction held 3 bases outside the gene matches. As DNA, the CDR3 is TGCAGTGCTAGAACAGGGGGTTTCAATGAGCAGTTCTTC. Its protein product is CSARTGGFNEQFF.

The gene calls are TRBV6-1 and TRBJ1-2; no firm D call. The V gene lost 8 bases and the J gene lost 7 bases, with 20 bases spanning the gap. The CDR3 loop spans 14 amino acids. Per germline, CDR1 MNHNS and CDR2 SASEGT. CDR3 protein: CASSASWARTGYTF. The CDR3 DNA is TGTGCCAGCTCCGCCTCTTGGGCCCGTACTGGCTACACCTTC.

The V and J genes are TRBV5-1 and TRBJ1-2; 7 bases are a match to TRBD1. This CDR3 is 16 amino acids long. The V and J ends lost 4 bases and 5 bases, in that order; junction bases with no gene match: 14. The germline CDR1 and CDR2 sequences are SGHRS and YFSETQ. The CDR3 is CASSPGLQGNRYGYTF. The CDR3 nucleotides read TGCGCCAGCAGCCCGGGACTACAGGGGAATAGGTATGGCTACACCTTC.